One sample yielded the 21 T cell receptor beta chains listed below, sequenced in a study of Graves' ophthalmopathy and Graves' hyperthyroidism. CDR3 regions of TCR beta were amplified from RNA transcripts. Scientists carried out first-round RT-PCR using HTBI primers and then a second-round multiplex PCR. Using its own MiXCR run on the multiplex PCR reads, TCRdb lists one record per CDR3 protein. This table holds approximately 700,000 distinct CDR3 sequences, about two fifths found once. Sequences were obtained from peripheral blood. The source is an adult man with Graves' ophthalmopathy.

This clonotype came up many times. This chain joins TRBV7-9 and TRBJ1-2, with 8 bases that match TRBD1. The CDR3 loop spans 15 amino acids. V lost 3 bases to trimming and J lost 7 bases; unmatched junction nucleotides: 10. CDR1 SEHNR and CDR2 FQNEAQ come from the germline V gene (reference sequence). The CDR3: CASSFQGAETLGYTF. The DNA for the CDR3 is TGTGCCAGCAGCTTCCAGGGGGCAGAGACCCTTGGCTACACCTTC.

This clonotype was seen ten or more times. V gene TRBV11-2 combines with J gene TRBJ2-2, with 7 positions matching TRBD2. The germline gives CDR1 SGHAT, CDR2 FQNNGV. Trimming removed 7 bases from V and 7 bases from J; junction bases left unmatched: 12. The CDR3 is 15 amino acids. The CDR3 loop is CASTVLKRDVGELFF. The DNA of the CDR3 is TGTGCCAGCACAGTACTGAAGCGGGACGTCGGGGAGCTGTTTTTT.

The table lists this clonotype with many counts. The rearrangement joins TRBV7-8 to TRBJ1-4; D possibly corresponds to TRBD1 (6 bases). CDR1 is SGHVS and CDR2 is FQNEAQ in the germline V gene. Trimming stripped 2 bases from V and 8 bases from J, with 12 bases between. This CDR3 has 14 amino acids. CDR3 residues: CASSLRGGGEKLFF. The CDR3 coding sequence is TGTGCCAGCAGCTTACGAGGGGGAGGGGAAAAACTGTTTTTT.

V and J are TRBV29-1 and TRBJ2-7; 10 bases map to TRBD1. CDR1 SQVTM and CDR2 ANQGSEA come from the germline V gene. The CDR3 runs to 13 residues. With V trimmed by 7 bases and J by 4 bases, 7 bases remained unmatched. The CDR3 here is CSGDGTGAYEQYF. The CDR3 nucleotides read TGCAGCGGCGACGGGACAGGGGCGTACGAGCAGTACTTC.

This clonotype was seen ten or more times. This rearrangement joins TRBV9 to TRBJ2-7; D is undetermined. The V end was cut by 4 bases, the J end by 6 bases, with 17 bases between. This CDR3 spans 14 amino acids. Germline loops: CDR1 SGDLS, CDR2 YYNGEE. The CDR3 DNA reads as TGTGCCAGCAGCCGTAATTGGGCCCCCGGCGAGCAGTACTTC. It translates to CASSRNWAPGEQYF.

With respect to this clonotype: Possible read error: a much larger clone is one base away. The chain is built from TRBV20-1 and TRBJ1-1; D is uncertain. Germline V gene lookup returns CDR1 DFQATT and CDR2 SNEGSKA (reference sequence). The CDR3 has 13 residues. The CDR3: CSAPPGGNTAAFF. CDR3 nucleotide sequence: TGCAGTGCTCCGCCCGGCGGGAACACTGCAGCTTTCTTT.

This chain links TRBV25-1 with TRBJ1-4; possibly TRBD1 for D (5 bases). Germline assignment: CDR1 MGHDK and CDR2 SYGVNS. This CDR3 region has 16 residues. V was pared by 4 bases and J by 6 bases, with 18 bases between. In nucleotides, the CDR3 is TGTGCCAGCAGTGGGGGGAAAAGGACGGTTCATGAAAAACTGTTTTTT. This gives the protein CASSGGKRTVHEKLFF. Supplemented by reference TRBV25-1 and TRBJ1-4, the full variable domain reads EADIYQTPRYLVIGTGKKITLECSQTMGHDKMYWYQQDPGMELHLIHYSYGVNSTEKGDLSSESTVSRIRTEHFPLTLESARPSHTSQYLCASSGGKRTVHEKLFFGSGTQLSVL.

This clonotype came up once. This may be a read error: a much more frequent sequence differs by one nucleotide. The chain recombines TRBV19 with TRBJ1-2; D is unclear. The CDR3 runs 13 residues. The germline V gene encodes CDR1 LNHDA and CDR2 SQIVND (reference sequence). The CDR3 DNA is TGCTCCAGCAGCCCACGGCGGGAGTATGGCTACACCTTC. Protein sequence: CSSSPRREYGYTF.

Regarding this clonotype: It may be a read error: a sequence one base away is much more abundant. The chain has TRBV9 and TRBJ1-4; no firm D call. The length of the CDR3 is 15 residues. The V gene's germline CDR1 is SGDLS and CDR2 YYNGEE. In DNA form, the CDR3 reads TGTGCCAGCAGCGTAGGGGTCAGTATTAATGAAAAACTGCTTTTT. Its translation is CASSVGVSINEKLLF.

This clonotype has more than one count but fewer than ten. V is TRBV5-8 and J is TRBJ1-3; the D is unclear. This CDR3 spans 14 amino acids. Between the trimmed V and J ends, which lost 0 bases and 3 bases, there was a span of 7 bases. Germline lookup yields CDR1 SGHTS and CDR2 YDEGEE. CDR3 amino acids: CASSLEVLGNTIYF. The CDR3 bases are TGTGCCAGCAGCTTGGAGGTCCTTGGAAACACCATATATTTT.

This clonotype was counted a single time. The chain combines TRBV7-9 with TRBJ1-4; a weak D match, TRBD1 (6 bases). This CDR3 contains 15 residues. The ends were cut back, 0 bases at V and 8 bases at J, with 13 bases in the middle. Germline V lookup: CDR1 SEHNR, CDR2 FQNEAQ (reference sequence). The CDR3 bases are TGTGCCAGCAGCTTAGCGTCAATAGGGGGAGAAAAACTGTTTTTT. This codes for CASSLASIGGEKLFF.

The sample holds many counts of this clonotype. The V and J genes are TRBV20-1 and TRBJ1-5, with a possible D match to TRBD1 (6 bases). The ends were cut back, 1 base at V and 5 bases at J, with 9 bases in the middle. The CDR3 is made up of 13 amino acids. In germline, CDR1 is DFQATT, CDR2 SNEGSKA (reference sequence). This CDR3 is CSARGTDYQPQHF. The DNA for the CDR3 is TGCAGTGCTAGAGGGACAGATTATCAGCCCCAGCATTTT.

V is TRBV24-1 and J is TRBJ1-5, with a weak D call TRBD1 (6 bases). CDR1 is KGHDR, CDR2 SFDVKD, per germline. The CDR3 runs to 15 residues. V shed 4 bases and J shed 11 bases, with 20 bases lying between them. The CDR3 here is CATSDQTGSGETQHF. The CDR3 region has the DNA TGTGCCACCAGTGACCAAACAGGGTCAGGGGAGACCCAGCATTTT.

As to this clonotype: Germline and junction disagree at one end, which may indicate a read error. The chain combines TRBV7-2 with TRBJ1-1; D might be TRBD1 (6 bases). This CDR3 comprises 16 residues. Germline lookup yields CDR1 SGHTA and CDR2 FQGNSA. The CDR3 DNA is TGTGCCAGCAGTGCATGGGTTTGGCAGGGGAACTCTGAAGCTTTCTTT. Translating it yields CASSAWVWQGNSEAFF.

This clonotype was detected a few times. This chain connects TRBV14 to TRBJ1-4; D perhaps matches TRBD1 (5 bases). V lost 0 bases and J lost 7, with 15 bases in between. CDR1 is SGHDN, CDR2 FVKESK, per germline. The CDR3 contains 16 residues. CDR3 region: CASSQERVGAGEKLFF. CDR3 nucleotide sequence: TGTGCCAGCAGCCAAGAGAGAGTAGGGGCTGGTGAAAAACTGTTTTTT.

This chain links TRBV24-1 with TRBJ1-1; a weak D match, TRBD1 (5 bases). V lost 7 bases to trimming and J lost 4 bases, with 12 bases between them. This CDR3 is 13 amino acids long. CDR1 is KGHDR, CDR2 SFDVKD, per germline. CDR3 sequence reads: CATRRQGGTEAFF. The DNA for the CDR3 is TGTGCCACCAGACGGCAGGGCGGCACTGAAGCTTTCTTT.

This chain joins TRBV9 and TRBJ2-7; a weak D match, TRBD2 (5 bases). The CDR3 contains 15 residues. Germline assignment: CDR1 SGDLS and CDR2 YYNGEE. Between the trimmed V and J ends, which lost 2 bases and 0 bases, there was a span of 12 bases. CDR3 in amino acids: CASSVGAASSYEQYF. CDR3 bases: TGTGCCAGCAGCGTGGGAGCGGCGAGCTCCTACGAGCAGTACTTC.

This chain connects TRBV6-5 to TRBJ1-2, with D uncertain. The CDR3 is 14 residues long. The germline V gene encodes CDR1 MNHEY and CDR2 SVGAGI. The V end lost 5 bases, the J end lost 4 bases, and 14 bases lay between the germline ends. The CDR3 DNA follows: TGTGCCAGCAGTCGTCATGTGGTCAGCTATGGCTACACCTTC. It is translated as CASSRHVVSYGYTF.

Remarks on this clonotype: This may be a read error: a much more frequent sequence differs by one nucleotide. In this CDR3 the conserved last residue, phenylalanine or tryptophan, is missing, so a read error is likely. This chain uses TRBV24-1 with TRBJ1-1; D is ambiguous. The germline gives CDR1 KGHDR, CDR2 SFDVKD. The CDR3 length is 13 residues. V was pared by 6 bases and J by 1 base, with 8 bases between. The CDR3 DNA sequence: TGTGCCACCAGTCCGGGGTGGAACACTGAAGCTTTCCTT. It encodes CATSPGWNTEAFL.

The chain has TRBV5-1 and TRBJ1-2; D ambiguous. V shed 0 bases and J shed 4 bases, with 7 bases lying between them. The V gene's germline CDR1 is SGHRS and CDR2 YFSETQ. There are 13 residues in the CDR3. The chain's CDR3 is CASSLAGIYGYTF. CDR3 nucleotide sequence: TGCGCCAGCAGCTTGGCCGGAATCTATGGCTACACCTTC.

The chain carries TRBV9 and TRBJ2-5; TRBD2 agrees at 8 bases. Germline V gene lookup returns CDR1 SGDLS and CDR2 YYNGEE. This CDR3 is 15 amino acids long. V lost 4 bases to trimming and J lost 5 bases; unmatched junction nucleotides: 10. In DNA form, the CDR3 reads TGTGCCAGCAGCCCGGGGACTAGTCTTGCGGAGACCCAGTACTTC. Encoded protein: CASSPGTSLAETQYF.